Below, 27 T cell receptor beta chains from the same sample are listed, as sequenced in a study of CD8 T cells in Susac syndrome. Roughly 0.5 to 1 ug RNA was reverse transcribed with random hexamers. A single record per CDR3 protein comes from TCRdb applying MiXCR to the immunoSEQ multiplex PCR reads. The data hold under 550,000 distinct CDR3 sequences, with more than 80% observed a single time. Sequenced sample: CD8+ T cells from PBMCs. The receptors stem from a human donor with multiple sclerosis.

The V gene is TRBV30, the J gene TRBJ1-6; D ambiguous. Trimming shortened V by 0 bases and J by 12 bases, and 15 bases separated the two germline ends. The CDR3 totals 14 residues. Germline V gene sequence: CDR1 GTSNPN, CDR2 SVGIG (reference sequence). Here the CDR3 DNA reads TGTGCCTGGAGTGTACAAGACGGCACGAGACCCCTCCACTTT. This translates into CAWSVQDGTRPLHF.

This chain uses TRBV29-1 with TRBJ1-1; no reliable D call. V lost 6 bases, J lost 0 bases, and 11 bases lay in between. Looked up from germline, CDR1 is SQVTM and CDR2 is ANQGSEA. The length of the CDR3 is 13 residues. CDR3 region: CSVIPSLNTEAFF. The CDR3 DNA follows: TGCAGCGTGATACCCAGCCTGAACACTGAAGCTTTCTTT.

The rearrangement uses TRBV4-1 and TRBJ1-5, with a weak D call TRBD1 (5 bases). Germline loops: CDR1 MGHRA, CDR2 YSYEKL. This CDR3 region has 16 residues. Trimming pared 4 bases from V and 7 bases from J, leaving 20 bases between. In DNA form, the CDR3 reads TGCGCCAGCAGCCCTGCCTCCGGGACCGCTCGCCAGCCCCAGCATTTT. Encoded protein: CASSPASGTARQPQHF.

This rearrangement joins TRBV5-6 to TRBJ2-7; D unresolved. The CDR3 has 14 amino acids. Trimming stripped 2 bases from V and 2 bases from J, with 11 bases between. Germline CDR1 and CDR2: SGHDT and YYEEEE. In nucleotides, the CDR3 is TGTGCCAGCAGCTTCTATTTTCTCCCCTACGAGCAGTACTTC. This encodes CASSFYFLPYEQYF.

The genes are TRBV10-1 and TRBJ2-3; D not resolved. The CDR3 runs to 13 residues. Germline lookup yields CDR1 WNHNN and CDR2 SYGVQD (reference sequence). Trimming cost V 5 bases and J 6 bases, with 12 bases left between them. The CDR3 loop reads CASSLTLRDTQYF. CDR3 DNA: TGCGCCAGCAGTCTGACCCTCCGGGATACGCAGTATTTT.

This chain links TRBV12-3 or TRBV12-4 with TRBJ1-4; no clear D. The CDR3 is 14 amino acids. The V end lost 6 bases, the J end lost 8 bases, and 16 bases lay between the germline ends. CDR3 region: CASSPSGWGEKLFF. The CDR3 coding sequence is TGTGCCAGCAGCCCATCGGGCTGGGGAGAAAAACTGTTTTTT.

The CDR3 protein is CASSLRSDSYEQYF. CDR3 nucleotides: TGTGCCAGCAGTTTACGGAGCGACTCCTACGAGCAGTACTTC. The chain carries TRBV27 and TRBJ2-7; the D is unclear. The germline CDR1 and CDR2 sequences are MNHEY and SMNVEV (reference sequence). CDR3 length equals 14 residues. Trimming pared 2 bases from V and 0 bases from J, leaving 8 bases between.

The rearrangement uses TRBV7-9 and TRBJ2-7, with TRBD1 matching over 7 bases. After removal of 4 bases from V and 2 bases from J, the junction contained 8 bases not matched to a gene. The CDR3 sequence is 15 residues long. Looked up from germline, CDR1 is SEHNR and CDR2 is FQNEAQ (reference sequence). The CDR3 DNA sequence: TGTGCCAGCAGCTCCCTGACAGGGAACCCCTACGAGCAGTACTTC. Translation: CASSSLTGNPYEQYF.

As for this clonotype: One end of the junction fails to match germline, which may point to a read error. V usage is TRBV18 and J usage is TRBJ2-4; 9 bases line up with TRBD1. Germline assignment: CDR1 KGHSH and CDR2 LQKENI. The CDR3 has 16 residues. Here the CDR3 reads CARSPISTGGKNIQYF. The CDR3 DNA is TGTGCCAGATCACCCATCTCGACAGGGGGCAAAAACATTCAGTACTTC.

The genes are TRBV12-3 or TRBV12-4 and TRBJ2-7, with 7 bases lining up with TRBD1. The ends lost 2 bases at V and 3 bases at J; junction bases unmatched: 1. There are 13 residues in the CDR3. CDR3 sequence reads: CASSLPGGYEQYF. CDR3 coding DNA: TGTGCCAGCAGTTTACCAGGGGGCTACGAGCAGTACTTC.

Of note for this clonotype: As the CDR3 is not closed by the conserved phenylalanine or tryptophan, this likely results from a read error. J is TRBJ1-1 and V is TRBV11-2; possibly TRBD1 for D (6 bases). The V gene's germline CDR1 is SGHAT and CDR2 FQNNGV. Trimming cost V 5 bases and J 0 bases, with 10 bases left between them. The CDR3 has 14 amino acids. CDR3 nucleotide sequence: TGTGCCAGCAGCCCCAACAGGGTGAACACTGAAGCTTTCTCT. Its protein is CASSPNRVNTEAFS.

The chain employs TRBV6-5 and TRBJ2-2, with 7 bases lining up with TRBD2. Germline CDR1 MNHEY, CDR2 SVGAGI. V lost 10 bases and J lost 6; bases outside the gene matches: 11. This CDR3 has 14 residues. Written as DNA, the CDR3 is TGTGCCAACAGCCGCGGGGGAGAGGCCGGGGAGCTGTTTTTT. This codes for CANSRGGEAGELFF.

This clonotype was counted between two and nine times. The rearrangement uses TRBV30 and TRBJ2-7; 7 bases are shared with TRBD1. V was clipped by 3 bases and J by 6 bases; unmatched bases: 11. The CDR3 spans 14 residues. Germline V gene sequence: CDR1 GTSNPN, CDR2 SVGIG (reference sequence). CDR3 DNA sequence: TGTGCCTGGAGCGGAGTAGGGACAGCCTTCGAGCAGTACTTC. This codes for CAWSGVGTAFEQYF.

This clonotype has only one observation. CDR3 DNA: TGCAGTGCTAGAGATCCAGGGATCGAAGCTTTCTTT. Translating it yields CSARDPGIEAFF. The chain uses TRBV20-1 and TRBJ1-1, with D perhaps TRBD1 (5 bases). This CDR3 comprises 12 residues. The V end lost 0 bases, the J end lost 8 bases, and 10 bases lay between the germline ends. Per the germline V gene, CDR1 is DFQATT and CDR2 is SNEGSKA (reference sequence).

The chain is built from TRBV14 and TRBJ1-2; unclear D gene. CDR3 length: 13 amino acids. CDR1 and CDR2 (germline): SGHDN, FVKESK. V lost 6 bases, J lost 8 bases, and 16 bases lay in between. The CDR3: CASSRTRTGGYTF. CDR3 in DNA: TGTGCCAGCAGTCGGACGCGGACTGGGGGCTACACCTTC.

The chain recombines TRBV9 with TRBJ2-1; no clear D gene. From germline, CDR1 is SGDLS and CDR2 YYNGEE. The CDR3 is 15 residues long. V was shortened by 3 bases and J by 2 bases, with 12 bases between the two germline ends. The CDR3 nucleotides are TGTGCCAGCAGCGACGTCGGAGAAGCCTACAATGAGCAGTTCTTC. This encodes CASSDVGEAYNEQFF.

The J gene is TRBJ2-7, the V gene TRBV27; tentative D call: TRBD1 (6 bases). The CDR3 length is 16 residues. Germline V gene data show CDR1 as MNHEY and CDR2 as SMNVEV (reference sequence). Trimming cost V 0 bases and J 2 bases, with 14 bases left between them. In DNA form, the CDR3 reads TGTGCCAGCAGTTTATCGGTCCAGGGGTCGCCCTACGAGCAGTACTTC. This translates into CASSLSVQGSPYEQYF.

The J gene is TRBJ2-7, the V gene TRBV4-1, with 9 positions matching TRBD2. V gave up 0 bases and J gave up 7 bases; unmatched junction bases: 13. Germline-derived CDR1 and CDR2 are MGHRA and YSYEKL. CDR3 length: 17 amino acids. CDR3 residues: CASSQDGRAGGDSEQYF. In DNA form, the CDR3 reads TGCGCCAGCAGCCAAGATGGGCGAGCGGGGGGAGACTCGGAGCAGTACTTC.

V gene TRBV12-3 or TRBV12-4 combines with J gene TRBJ2-1, with TRBD2 matching 16 bases. Trimming at V came to 5 bases and at J to 6 bases, leaving 4 bases not matched to a gene. The CDR3 has 16 residues. The CDR3 DNA sequence: TGTGCCAGCAGTGAGGGACTAGCGGGAGGGTTCAATGAGCAGTTCTTC. It yields the protein CASSEGLAGGFNEQFF.

The V and J genes are TRBV4-1 and TRBJ1-3, with D unresolved. V lost 0 bases and J 4 bases, leaving 19 bases between the germline ends. The CDR3 runs 18 residues. Looked up from germline, CDR1 is MGHRA and CDR2 is YSYEKL. DNA of the CDR3: TGCGCCAGCAGCCAAGATCGTCTGGAGGCGCGCGTGGGAAACACCATATATTTT. Translated, it gives CASSQDRLEARVGNTIYF.

The chain uses TRBV28 and TRBJ1-3; D is possibly TRBD1 (5 bases). The CDR3 has 19 amino acids. V was shortened by 2 bases and J by 4 bases, with 24 bases between the two germline ends. Germline assignment: CDR1 MDHEN and CDR2 SYDVKM. This chain's CDR3 is CASSLIQGSVHFSGNTIYF. The CDR3 DNA reads TGTGCCAGCAGTTTAATCCAGGGTTCTGTTCATTTCTCAGGAAACACCATATATTTT. Based on the CDR3 plus reference TRBV28 and TRBJ1-3, the full variable domain is DVKVTQSSRYLVKRTGEKVFLECVQDMDHENMFWYRQDPGLGLRLIYFSYDVKMKEKGDIPEGYSVSREKKERFSLILESASTNQTSMYLCASSLIQGSVHFSGNTIYFGEGSWLTVV.

This rearrangement joins TRBV12-3 or TRBV12-4 to TRBJ1-1; D is ambiguous. V shed 6 bases and J shed 2 bases, with 19 bases lying between them. The CDR3 totals 16 residues. The CDR3 loop is CASSFDGRWANTEAFF. The CDR3 region has the DNA TGTGCCAGCAGCTTCGATGGACGGTGGGCCAACACTGAAGCTTTCTTT.

The chain couples TRBV4-1 to TRBJ2-1; maybe TRBD1 (7 bases). V was clipped by 4 bases and J by 2 bases, with 18 bases between them. CDR3 length: 17 residues. CDR1 and CDR2 (germline): MGHRA, YSYEKL. CDR3 DNA: TGCGCCAGCAGCCGACCAGGGGGGACAGATGCCTACAATGAGCAGTTCTTC. Protein sequence: CASSRPGGTDAYNEQFF.

This chain uses TRBV10-3 with TRBJ2-7; D uncertain. The length of the CDR3 is 13 residues. Germline V gene data show CDR1 as ENHRY and CDR2 as SYGVKD. The V end lost 2 bases, the J end lost 3 bases, and 8 bases lay between the germline ends. The CDR3 nucleotides read TGTGCCATCAGTGAGCCCGATTACTACGAGCAGTACTTC. It yields the protein CAISEPDYYEQYF.

The chain is built from TRBV20-1 and TRBJ2-7; possibly TRBD2 for D (5 bases). Trimming cost V 0 bases and J 3 bases, with 15 bases left between them. The CDR3 is made up of 15 amino acids. From germline, CDR1 is DFQATT and CDR2 SNEGSKA (reference sequence). Written as DNA, the CDR3 is TGCAGTGCTAGAGATCTTACGGACTCAAGCTACGAGCAGTACTTC. Amino acids: CSARDLTDSSYEQYF.

This clonotype came up a few times. This chain uses TRBV6-6 with TRBJ1-2; 8 bases are a match to TRBD1. This CDR3 is 15 amino acids long. Germline V CDR1 and CDR2: MNHNY, SVGAGI (reference sequence). Trimming cost V 5 bases and J 1 base; bases outside gene matches: 6. CDR3 protein: CASSPTGAVNYGYTF. CDR3 bases: TGTGCCAGCAGTCCGACAGGGGCGGTTAACTATGGCTACACCTTC.

This rearrangement joins TRBV19 to TRBJ1-1; D uncertain. Germline V gives CDR1 LNHDA, CDR2 SQIVND (reference sequence). V lost 1 base, J lost 1 base, and 10 bases lay in between. This CDR3 has 15 amino acids. The CDR3 reads CASSIGPSGNTEAFF. The CDR3 DNA reads as TGTGCCAGTAGTATAGGACCCTCAGGGAACACTGAAGCTTTCTTT.